This T cell receptor beta chain was identified during a study of T-cell reconstitution after alpha-beta-depleted transplantation in children. Molecular barcoding with unique molecular identifiers was used for the TCRbeta library. From the PCR reads, TCRdb called clonotypes with MiXCR, one entry per CDR3 protein. The sample consists of some 220,000 distinct CDR3 sequences, about a tenth of them appearing once. This clonotype turned up a few times. V shed 6 bases and J shed 2 bases, with 7 bases lying between them. Per the germline V gene, CDR1 is KGHSH and CDR2 is LQKENI. The CDR3 has 13 residues. The chain carries TRBV18 and TRBJ1-4; the D is unclear. This sequence originates from a human donor who donated a stem cell graft to a child with acute lymphoblastic leukemia. The material was PBMCs from the stem cell graft donor, obtained from the stem cell graft. The DNA for the CDR3 is TGTGCCAGCTCGCCGACTACTAATGAAAAACTGTTTTTT. Amino acid sequence: CASSPTTNEKLFF.